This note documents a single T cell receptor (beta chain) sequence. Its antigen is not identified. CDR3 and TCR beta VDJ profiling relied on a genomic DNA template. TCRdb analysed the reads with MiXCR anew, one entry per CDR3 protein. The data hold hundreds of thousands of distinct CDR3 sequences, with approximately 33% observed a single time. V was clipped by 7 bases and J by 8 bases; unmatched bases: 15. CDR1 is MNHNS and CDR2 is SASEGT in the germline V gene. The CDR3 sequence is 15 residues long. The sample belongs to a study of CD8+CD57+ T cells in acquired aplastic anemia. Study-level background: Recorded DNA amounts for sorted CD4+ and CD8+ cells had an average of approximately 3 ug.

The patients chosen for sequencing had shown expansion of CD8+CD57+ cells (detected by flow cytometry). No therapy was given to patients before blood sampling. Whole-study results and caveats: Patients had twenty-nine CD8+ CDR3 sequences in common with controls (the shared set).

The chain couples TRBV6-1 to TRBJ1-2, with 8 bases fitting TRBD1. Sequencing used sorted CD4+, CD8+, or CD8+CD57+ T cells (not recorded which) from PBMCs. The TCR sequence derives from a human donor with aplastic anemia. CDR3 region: CASIGQGFASEGYTF. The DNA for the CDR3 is TGTGCCAGCATCGGACAGGGTTTCGCTTCGGAAGGCTACACCTTC.